One and the same sample provided the 24 T cell receptor beta chains below, sequenced in a study of vaccination effects on CD4 cells after COVID-19 (dated by TCRdb to 2021 to 2024). The method behind the library was the immunoSEQ multiplex PCR assay. TCRdb took over this immuneACCESS table, retaining in-frame rearrangements with V and J assigned. Such tables are incomplete; in checked studies, under half of the missing clones stem from an unresolved V gene, and the remainder is unexplained. The sample table shows roughly 68,000 clones, and 74% are seen once. The ten largest account for approximately 1.5% of the sample. The antigens for these receptors are not known. To identify antigen-specific CD4+ T cell clonotypes by their expansion, the ViraFEST assay first stimulated PBMC with viral peptide pools and then applied TCR sequencing. After more than 9 days of culture, CD4+ T cells were isolated with the EasySep CD4+ T cell isolation kit. Each participant got two doses of an mRNA SARS-CoV-2 vaccine, either BNT162b2 or mRNA-1273.

The input for sequencing was CD4+ T cells from PBMCs cultured with HCoV-229E spike peptides, taken after COVID-19 vaccination. The cell subset or site label, as the study defines it: HCoV-229E spike overlapping peptide pool stimulation. The source of these receptors is a human donor who received a COVID-19 vaccine.

The genes are TRBV15 and TRBJ2-5, with 10 bases lining up with TRBD1. After removal of 1 base from V and 5 bases from J, the junction contained 4 bases not matched to a gene. Germline V gene sequence: CDR1 LNHNV, CDR2 YYDKDF (reference sequence). This CDR3 contains 15 residues. CDR3 residues: CATSRAGQGRETQYF. The CDR3 nucleotides are TGTGCCACCAGCAGAGCGGGACAGGGGAGGGAGACCCAGTACTTC. The full variable domain, its missing parts supplied by reference TRBV15 and TRBJ2-5, is DAMVIQNPRYQVTQFGKPVTLSCSQTLNHNVMYWYQQKSSQAPKLLFHYYDKDFNNEADTPDNFQSRRPNTSFCFLDIRSPGLGDTAMYLCATSRAGQGRETQYFGPGTRLLVL.

This sequence joins TRBV7-3 and TRBJ2-1, with 7 bases lining up with TRBD2. Per germline, CDR1 SGHTA and CDR2 FQGTGA. Losses at the gene ends were 5 bases for V and 2 bases for J; bases not matched to a gene: 12. The CDR3 extends over 17 amino acids. Here the CDR3 DNA reads TGTGCCAGCAGCGCCCTAAGCGGGGAGTACCCCTACAATGAGCAGTTCTTC. Translated, it gives CASSALSGEYPYNEQFF.

This clone occurred a few times. V gene TRBV2 combines with J gene TRBJ1-5; D unclear. Trimming removed 4 bases at V and 1 base at J, with 5 bases between. CDR1 and CDR2 from the germline V gene are SNHLY and FYNNEI. The CDR3 length is 13 residues. CDR3 residues: CASSVNSNQPQHF. The CDR3 DNA reads as TGTGCCAGCAGTGTAAACAGCAATCAGCCCCAGCATTTT.

This chain joins TRBV24-1 and TRBJ1-5; weak D call: TRBD1 (6 bases). V was clipped by 3 bases and J by 3 bases, with 17 bases between them. Germline loops: CDR1 KGHDR, CDR2 SFDVKD. This CDR3 is built from 17 residues. CDR3 region: CATSDGVRGWDNQPQHF. CDR3 in DNA: TGTGCCACCAGTGATGGGGTCAGGGGATGGGACAATCAGCCCCAGCATTTT.

The chain carries TRBV6-5 and TRBJ2-2; either TRBD1 or TRBD2 may supply D (5 bases each). Germline loops: CDR1 MNHEY, CDR2 SVGAGI. The CDR3 has 16 residues. V lost 0 bases and J lost 4, with 12 bases in between. The CDR3 loop is CASSYSIGAGTGELFF. CDR3 sequence (DNA): TGTGCCAGCAGTTACTCGATCGGGGCGGGCACCGGGGAGCTGTTTTTT.

V gene TRBV7-2 combines with J gene TRBJ2-1; D remains unclear. The CDR3 sequence is 11 residues long. Germline CDR1 is SGHTA and CDR2 is FQGNSA. V was cut by 3 bases and J by 9 bases, with 6 bases left in between. This CDR3 is CASSFWSEQFF. The CDR3 nucleotides are TGTGCCAGCAGCTTTTGGAGTGAGCAGTTCTTC.

The chain recombines TRBV5-1 with TRBJ2-3, with D uncertain. Trimming left V 7 bases short and J 1 base short, with 13 bases between. This CDR3 region has 14 residues. Germline CDR1 reads SGHRS; CDR2 reads YFSETQ. In DNA, the CDR3 is TGCGCCAGCTCCTTCAATGGGGGCACAGATACGCAGTATTTT. It translates to CASSFNGGTDTQYF.

The V call is TRBV20-1, the J call TRBJ2-1; no clear D gene. Per the germline V gene, CDR1 is DFQATT and CDR2 is SNEGSKA (reference sequence). Trimming cost V 6 bases and J 5 bases, with 8 bases left between them. CDR3 length: 11 residues. The CDR3 DNA sequence: TGCAGTGCGGTAGGGAACAATGAGCAGTTCTTC. Its translation: CSAVGNNEQFF.

The chain combines TRBV12-3 or TRBV12-4 with TRBJ2-1; D possibly corresponds to TRBD2 (5 bases). Trimming cost V 8 bases and J 8 bases, with 7 bases left between them. This CDR3 region has 10 residues. CDR3 DNA: TGTGCCAGCGGGCGGGATGAGCAGTTCTTC. The encoded protein is CASGRDEQFF.

A few counts support this clone. The gene calls are TRBV3-1 (or the pseudogene TRBV3-2) and TRBJ1-4; possible D gene TRBD1, 5 bases. The germline V gene encodes CDR1 LGHDT and CDR2 YNNKEL (reference sequence). V was shortened by 4 bases and J by 10 bases, with 19 bases between the two germline ends. The CDR3 length is 15 residues. This CDR3 is CASSRGAPGVRKLFF. The CDR3 DNA reads TGTGCCAGCAGCCGAGGGGCCCCGGGCGTCAGAAAACTGTTTTTT.

The genes are TRBV10-3 and TRBJ1-1, with 9 bases lining up with TRBD1. The V gene's germline CDR1 is ENHRY and CDR2 SYGVKD. The junction had 13 bases not matched to a gene; V was cut back by 5 bases and J by 0 bases. The CDR3 is 18 amino acids. The CDR3 bases are TGTGCCATCAGTTCCTCTCTTGGGACAGGGCTAATGAACACTGAAGCTTTCTTT. Translated: CAISSSLGTGLMNTEAFF.

The chain combines TRBV5-1 with TRBJ2-2; the match to TRBD2 covers 7 bases. This CDR3 has 14 amino acids. V shed 6 bases and J 4 bases; nucleotides not matched to a gene: 6. Germline values: CDR1 SGHRS, CDR2 YFSETQ. The CDR3 DNA reads TGCGCCAGCACACGGACGGGGGGCACCGGGGAGCTGTTTTTT. Protein: CASTRTGGTGELFF.

The rearrangement uses TRBV5-5 and TRBJ1-3; 8 bases align to TRBD1. V lost 4 bases to trimming and J lost 4 bases; unmatched junction nucleotides: 7. This CDR3 spans 15 amino acids. Germline V gene lookup returns CDR1 SGHKS and CDR2 YYEKEE (reference sequence). The CDR3 region is CASSPYWTGGNTIYF. The CDR3 DNA sequence: TGTGCCAGCAGCCCATACTGGACAGGGGGAAACACCATATATTTT.

This clone has only a few counts. The chain carries TRBV6-5 and TRBJ1-5; maybe TRBD1 (5 bases). CDR1 is MNHEY and CDR2 is SVGAGI in the germline V gene. The V end was cut by 9 bases, the J end by 9 bases, with 15 bases between. This CDR3 contains 12 residues. CDR3 sequence (DNA): TGTGCCAGTGGGACTGACTATCGGCCCCAGCATTTT. Its translation: CASGTDYRPQHF.

The rearrangement links TRBV7-2 to TRBJ2-1; no definite D call. The germline V and J ends were trimmed by 4 bases and 8 bases, with 15 bases remaining between them. The CDR3 runs 14 residues. The germline CDR1 and CDR2 sequences are SGHTA and FQGNSA. The CDR3 protein is CASSSYSGLDEQFF. The CDR3 DNA follows: TGTGCCAGCAGCTCATACAGTGGGTTGGATGAGCAGTTCTTC.

The chain has TRBV7-3 and TRBJ1-1; D not certain. Trimming removed 0 bases at V and 0 bases at J, with 8 bases between. The CDR3 consists of 15 residues. From germline, CDR1 is SGHTA and CDR2 FQGTGA. The CDR3 spells CASSLTLNMNTEAFF. As DNA, the CDR3 is TGTGCCAGCAGCTTAACTTTAAATATGAACACTGAAGCTTTCTTT.

The V gene is TRBV12-5, the J gene TRBJ2-6, with 8 nucleotides matching TRBD1. The CDR3 has 19 residues. Germline lookup yields CDR1 LGHNT and CDR2 FRNRAP. The junction had 7 bases not matched to a gene; V was cut back by 0 bases and J by 0 bases. This CDR3 is CASGLVITGGYSGANVLTF. The CDR3 region has the DNA TGTGCTAGTGGTTTGGTAATTACAGGGGGTTACTCTGGGGCCAACGTCCTGACTTTC.

A single count supports this clone. The chain has TRBV29-1 and TRBJ2-1; D perhaps matches TRBD2 (6 bases). CDR1 is SQVTM and CDR2 is ANQGSEA in the germline V gene. V was clipped by 6 bases and J by 1 base, with 10 bases between them. This CDR3 contains 13 residues. In nucleotides, the CDR3 is TGCAGCGTGGCGGGGCGGTCCTACAATGAGCAGTTCTTC. Residues: CSVAGRSYNEQFF.

The chain is built from TRBV6-1 and TRBJ1-4; no clear D gene. The germline V gene has CDR1 MNHNS and CDR2 SASEGT. Trimming took off 4 bases at V and 0 bases at J, with 18 bases between the two ends. CDR3 length: 18 residues. CDR3 amino acids: CASSVDIESDATNEKLFF. CDR3 nucleotides: TGTGCCAGCAGTGTAGATATCGAGTCAGACGCAACTAATGAAAAACTGTTTTTT.

The rearrangement links TRBV7-2 to TRBJ2-1; D unresolved. Trimming stripped 2 bases from V and 8 bases from J, with 10 bases between. CDR1 is SGHTA, CDR2 FQGNSA, per germline. The CDR3 is made up of 13 amino acids. This CDR3 is CASSLQSSDEQFF. CDR3 DNA: TGTGCCAGCAGCTTACAAAGTTCCGATGAGCAGTTCTTC.

The rearrangement links TRBV18 to TRBJ1-2, with D possibly matching TRBD1 (5 bases). This CDR3 spans 15 amino acids. Between the trimmed V and J ends, which lost 3 bases and 2 bases, there was a span of 13 bases. Germline CDR1 and CDR2: KGHSH and LQKENI. CDR3 sequence: CASSPGVDRNYGYTF. In DNA form, the CDR3 reads TGTGCCAGCTCACCGGGCGTTGACAGAAACTATGGCTACACCTTC.

This chain connects TRBV6-5 to TRBJ1-2, with 7 bases lining up with TRBD1. The CDR3 runs to 12 residues. CDR1 MNHEY and CDR2 SVGAGI come from the germline V gene. With 6 bases clipped from V and 8 bases from J, the junction kept 6 bases outside the gene matches. CDR3 sequence: CASSTQGGGYTF. The DNA for the CDR3 is TGTGCCAGCAGCACCCAGGGGGGGGGCTACACCTTC.

This clone turned up a few times. The gene calls are TRBV7-2 and TRBJ1-1, with a tentative D call TRBD1 (5 bases). Trimming pared 3 bases from V and 5 bases from J, leaving 10 bases between. Germline lookup yields CDR1 SGHTA and CDR2 FQGNSA. CDR3 length: 13 amino acids. The CDR3 DNA is TGTGCCAGCAGCTTTCAGGGTCGTACTGAAGCTTTCTTT. This gives the protein CASSFQGRTEAFF.

The chain has TRBV2 and TRBJ2-3, with D possibly TRBD1 on 8 matching bases. Germline V gene lookup returns CDR1 SNHLY and CDR2 FYNNEI. Trimming took 6 bases from V and 2 from J, leaving 15 bases between them. This CDR3 has 15 amino acids. CDR3 in amino acids: CASRDREGATDTQYF. In DNA, the CDR3 is TGTGCCAGCAGGGACAGGGAGGGGGCCACAGATACGCAGTATTTT.